The clone carrying this TCR beta chain was detected a few times. The data were obtained in a study of blood T cell repertoires in COVID-19. Study as a whole: The analysed material was cDNA or gDNA that came from T cells, B-cell-depleted T cells, or PBMCs.

This CDR3 is 17 amino acids long. The table came from immunoSEQ multiplex PCR; TCRdb's copy has only in-frame clones and leaves some out. This sample has roughly 200,000 clones, with about 85% found just once. This sequence originates from a woman aged 50 to 60 with COVID-19, enrolled during active disease. What was sequenced was peripheral blood. The chain links TRBV21-1 to TRBJ2-7; TRBD1 is taken as the D call from the table, unchecked against the DNA. TRBV21-1 constitutes a pseudogene. CDR3 loop: CASSKADDSWSSYEQYV. CDR3 sequence (DNA): TGTGCCAGCAGCAAAGCAGATGACAGTTGGAGCTCCTACGAGCAGTACGTC.